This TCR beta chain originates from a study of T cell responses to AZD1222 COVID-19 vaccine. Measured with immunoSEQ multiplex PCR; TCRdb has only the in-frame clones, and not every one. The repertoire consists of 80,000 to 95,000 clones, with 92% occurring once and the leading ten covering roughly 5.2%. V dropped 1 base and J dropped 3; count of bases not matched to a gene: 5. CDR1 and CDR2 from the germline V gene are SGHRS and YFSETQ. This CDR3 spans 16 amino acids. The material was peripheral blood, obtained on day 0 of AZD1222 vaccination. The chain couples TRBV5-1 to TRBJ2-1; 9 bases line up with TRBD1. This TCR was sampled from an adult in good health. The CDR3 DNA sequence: TGCGCCAGCAGCTTGTGGCGGGACAGGGTCTACAATGAGCAGTTCTTC. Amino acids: CASSLWRDRVYNEQFF. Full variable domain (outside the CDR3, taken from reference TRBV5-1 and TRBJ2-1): KAGVTQTPRYLIKTRGQQVTLSCSPISGHRSVSWYQQTPGQGLQFLFEYFSETQRNKGNFPGRFSGRQFSNSRSEMNVSTLELGDSALYLCASSLWRDRVYNEQFFGPGTRLTVL.